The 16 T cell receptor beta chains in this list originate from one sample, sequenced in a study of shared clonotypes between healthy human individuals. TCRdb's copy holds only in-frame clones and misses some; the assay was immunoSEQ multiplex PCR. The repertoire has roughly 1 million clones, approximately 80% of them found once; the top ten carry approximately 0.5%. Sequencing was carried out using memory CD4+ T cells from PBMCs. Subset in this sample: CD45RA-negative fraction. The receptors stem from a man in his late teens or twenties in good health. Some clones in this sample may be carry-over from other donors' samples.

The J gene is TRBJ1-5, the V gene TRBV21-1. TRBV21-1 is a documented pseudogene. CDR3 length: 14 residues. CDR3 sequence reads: CASRRVYSNQPQHF. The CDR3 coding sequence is TGTGCCAGCAGGCGAGTGTATAGCAATCAGCCCCAGCATTTT.

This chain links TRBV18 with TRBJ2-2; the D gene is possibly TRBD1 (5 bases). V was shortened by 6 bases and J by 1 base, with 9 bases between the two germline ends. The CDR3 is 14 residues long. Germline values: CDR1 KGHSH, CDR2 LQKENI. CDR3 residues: CASSPTGNTGELFF. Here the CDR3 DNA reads TGTGCCAGCTCCCCAACAGGGAACACCGGGGAGCTGTTTTTT.

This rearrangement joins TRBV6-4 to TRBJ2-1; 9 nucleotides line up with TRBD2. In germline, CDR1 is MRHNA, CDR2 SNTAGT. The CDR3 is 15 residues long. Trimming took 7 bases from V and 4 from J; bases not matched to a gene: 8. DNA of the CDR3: TGTGCCAGCACTATAGCGGGAGCAGGTTACAATGAGCAGTTCTTC. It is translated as CASTIAGAGYNEQFF.

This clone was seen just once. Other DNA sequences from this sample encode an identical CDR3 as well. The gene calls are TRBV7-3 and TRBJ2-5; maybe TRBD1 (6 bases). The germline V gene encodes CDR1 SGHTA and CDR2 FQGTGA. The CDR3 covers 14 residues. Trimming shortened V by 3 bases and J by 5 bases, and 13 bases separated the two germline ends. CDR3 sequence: CASSLTGQGETQYF. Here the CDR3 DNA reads TGTGCCAGCAGCTTGACGGGTCAGGGGGAGACCCAGTACTTC.

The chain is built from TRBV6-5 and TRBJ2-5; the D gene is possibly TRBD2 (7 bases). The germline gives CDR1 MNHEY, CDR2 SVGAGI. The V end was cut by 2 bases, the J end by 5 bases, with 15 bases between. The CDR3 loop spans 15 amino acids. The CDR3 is CASSYLGGARETQYF. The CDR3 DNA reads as TGTGCCAGCAGTTACCTTGGGGGGGCTCGGGAGACCCAGTACTTC.

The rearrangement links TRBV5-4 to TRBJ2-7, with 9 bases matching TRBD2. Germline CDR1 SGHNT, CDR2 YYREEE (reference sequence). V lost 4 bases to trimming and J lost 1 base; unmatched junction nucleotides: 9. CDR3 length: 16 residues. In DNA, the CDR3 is TGTGCCAGCAGCGTGACAAGCGGGAGGTTTTCCTACGAGCAGTACTTC. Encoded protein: CASSVTSGRFSYEQYF.

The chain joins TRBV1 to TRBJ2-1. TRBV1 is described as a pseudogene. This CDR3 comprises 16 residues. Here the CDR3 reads CTSSPYESLWGNEQFF. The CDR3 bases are TGCACCAGCAGCCCTTATGAAAGCCTTTGGGGTAATGAGCAGTTCTTC.

In DNA, the CDR3 is TGTGCCAGCAGTGCGGCAGGGGGGCGAAGGCAAGAGACCCAGTACTTC. This encodes CASSAAGGRRQETQYF. V gene TRBV2 combines with J gene TRBJ2-5, with TRBD1 as a possible D gene (7 bases). Trimming took off 4 bases at V and 2 bases at J, with 17 bases between the two ends. CDR1 and CDR2 (germline): SNHLY, FYNNEI. The CDR3 has 16 amino acids.

The DNA for the CDR3 is TGTGCCAGCAGCCCACAGGGGCGGGTTCAGCCCCAGCATTTT. This sequence encodes CASSPQGRVQPQHF. The gene calls are TRBV7-8 and TRBJ1-5; TRBD1 matches 7 bases. V shed 5 bases and J 6 bases; nucleotides not matched to a gene: 7. Germline V gene sequence: CDR1 SGHVS, CDR2 FQNEAQ. This CDR3 is built from 14 residues.

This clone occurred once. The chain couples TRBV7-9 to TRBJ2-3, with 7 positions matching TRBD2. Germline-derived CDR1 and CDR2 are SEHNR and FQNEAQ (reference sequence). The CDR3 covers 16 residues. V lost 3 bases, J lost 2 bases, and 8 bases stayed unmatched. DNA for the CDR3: TGTGCCAGCAGCTTCAAGCGGGACGCATACACAGATACGCAGTATTTT. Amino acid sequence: CASSFKRDAYTDTQYF.

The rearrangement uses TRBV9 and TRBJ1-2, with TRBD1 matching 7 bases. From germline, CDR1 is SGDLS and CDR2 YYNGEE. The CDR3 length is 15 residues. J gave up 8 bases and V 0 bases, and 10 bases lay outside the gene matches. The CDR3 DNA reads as TGTGCCAGCAGCGTAGCGGATCGACAGGGCGACGGCTACACCTTC. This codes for CASSVADRQGDGYTF.

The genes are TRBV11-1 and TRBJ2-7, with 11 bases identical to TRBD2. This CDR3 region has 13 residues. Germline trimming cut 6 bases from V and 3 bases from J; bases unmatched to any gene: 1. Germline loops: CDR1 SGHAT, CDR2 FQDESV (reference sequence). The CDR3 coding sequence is TGTGCCAGCAGGGGACTAGCGGACTACGAGCAGTACTTC. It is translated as CASRGLADYEQYF.

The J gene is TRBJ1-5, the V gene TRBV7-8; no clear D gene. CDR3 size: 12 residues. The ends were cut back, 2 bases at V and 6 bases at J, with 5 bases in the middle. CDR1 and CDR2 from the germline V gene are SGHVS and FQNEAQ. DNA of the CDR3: TGTGCCAGCAGCTTATTAGCTCAGCCCCAGCATTTT. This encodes CASSLLAQPQHF.

CDR3: CASSQRDGFYEQYF. The CDR3 DNA sequence: TGCGCCAGCAGCCAGAGGGACGGATTCTACGAGCAGTACTTC. This chain links TRBV4-1 with TRBJ2-5; tentatively, D is TRBD1 or TRBD2 (5 bases each). The J call could be wrong; TRBJ2-7 is a better fit for the DNA end. The CDR3 runs to 14 residues. CDR1 and CDR2 (germline): MGHRA, YSYEKL.

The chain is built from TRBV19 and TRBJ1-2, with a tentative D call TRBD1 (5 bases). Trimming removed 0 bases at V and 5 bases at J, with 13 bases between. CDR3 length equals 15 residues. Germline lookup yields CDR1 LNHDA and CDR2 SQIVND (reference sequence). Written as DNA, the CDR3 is TGTGCCAGTAGTATAGATTCGGGGCCTGAATATGGCTACACCTTC. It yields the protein CASSIDSGPEYGYTF.

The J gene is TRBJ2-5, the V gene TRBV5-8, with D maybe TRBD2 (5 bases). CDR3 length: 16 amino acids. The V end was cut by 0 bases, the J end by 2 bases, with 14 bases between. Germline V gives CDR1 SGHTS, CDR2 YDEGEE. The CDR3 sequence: CASSLVWEPIQETQYF. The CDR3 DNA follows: TGTGCCAGCAGCTTGGTATGGGAGCCCATTCAAGAGACCCAGTACTTC.